Sequencing of this TCR beta chain was carried out in a study of blood T cell repertoires in COVID-19. Overall study context: Material from acute and convalescent COVID-19 was sourced from the United States, Italy and Spain.

Recovery meant two consecutive negative NP/OP PCR tests, professional clearance, or resolved symptoms. The CDR3 extends over 16 amino acids. Unmatched junction bases numbered 3, after V lost 0 bases and J lost 0 bases. From germline, CDR1 is SGHTS and CDR2 YDEGEE. The authors' processing: Nucleated cell counts were estimated from reference gene primer amplification. The table came from immunoSEQ multiplex PCR; TCRdb's copy has only in-frame clones and leaves some out. Clonal size and the V and J genes are those of that table, whereas D and trimming came from the DNA. The sample has 250,000 to 400,000 clones, under 90% seen once; the top ten hold about 5%. This clone was observed once.

The TCR originated in a man in his 60s who had recovered from COVID-19. J is TRBJ2-1 and V is TRBV5-8; TRBD2 matches 7 bases. The material sequenced was PBMCs or T cells enriched from blood (not recorded which). This chain's CDR3 is CASSLVRGSSYNEQFF. The CDR3 coding sequence is TGTGCCAGCAGCTTGGTTCGCGGGAGCTCCTACAATGAGCAGTTCTTC. Full variable domain (remainder filled in from reference TRBV5-8 and TRBJ2-1): EAGVTQSPTHLIKTRGQQATLRCSPISGHTSVYWYQQALGLGLQFLLWYDEGEERNRGNFPPRFSGRQFPNYSSELNVNALELEDSALYLCASSLVRGSSYNEQFFGPGTRLTVL.